This paragraph reports one TCR beta chain. Its antigen is still unknown. Method: immunoSEQ multiplex PCR; TCRdb's copy keeps in-frame clones and lacks some. The table records about 150,000 clones, just over 85% of them present only once. This sample is part of a study of cytomegalovirus exposure and HLA in healthy donors. Findings and caveats of the study: The study put 150 or so TCR beta chains on its list as cytomegalovirus-associated. Diagnosis of cytomegalovirus status made by the classifier reportedly showed high specificity and sensitivity.

In germline, CDR1 is MGHRA, CDR2 YSYEKL. The CDR3 length is 14 residues. The V gene lost 1 base and the J gene lost 3 bases, with 10 bases spanning the gap. This TCR was sampled from a human donor in good health. Sequencing input: PBMCs. The V and J genes are TRBV4-1 and TRBJ2-7, with D possibly being TRBD2 (5 bases). As DNA, the CDR3 is TGCGCCAGCAGCCAAGTGTCAAGCGGCTACGAGCAGTACTTC. Translation: CASSQVSSGYEQYF.